Shown below are 27 T cell receptor beta chains from a single sample sequenced in a study of blood T cells in healthy people across ages (dated by TCRdb to about 2015). Receptor amplification or capture employed 5' RACE. The sequencer was an Illumina HiSeq 2500. The second PCR ran for roughly 7 to 12 cycles and used a J-beta primer mix along with a sample-barcoded 5' primer. TCRdb handled the public reads itself, with Q25 trimming in fastp and clone calling in MiXCR, and kept productive beta chains. All rows with the same CDR3 protein become a single entry with the most common DNA and genes. This sample comprises around 1,600,000 distinct CDR3 sequences, approximately 43% of them detected only once. The ten largest clones represent 4% of the sample. The specimen sequenced was blood. The receptors were gathered from a woman in her late teens or twenties in good health.

The rearrangement uses TRBV20-1 and TRBJ1-4; 7 nucleotides line up with TRBD1. The CDR3 loop spans 14 amino acids. J gave up 5 bases and V 6 bases, and 9 bases lay outside the gene matches. CDR1 is DFQATT, CDR2 SNEGSKA, per germline (reference sequence). The CDR3 protein is CSAIKGTANEKLFF. The CDR3 DNA reads TGCAGTGCGATAAAAGGGACAGCAAATGAAAAACTGTTTTTT.

This chain joins TRBV27 and TRBJ2-4; D not certain. The V and J ends lost 10 bases and 9 bases respectively, with 13 bases between them. The germline V gene has CDR1 MNHEY and CDR2 SMNVEV (reference sequence). The CDR3 covers 11 residues. CDR3 DNA sequence: TGTGCCACCAACCCCTTGGGCATTCAGTACTTC. The encoded protein is CATNPLGIQYF.

This clonotype was observed a few times. For the CDR3, the DNA is TGTGCCAGCAGCTACTCGTATGGGGGCGAGCAGTACTTC. It yields the protein CASSYSYGGEQYF. The chain links TRBV7-2 to TRBJ2-7; either TRBD1 or TRBD2 may fit D (5 bases each). Trimming stripped 4 bases from V and 6 bases from J, with 13 bases between. The CDR3 covers 13 residues. Germline-derived CDR1 and CDR2 are SGHTA and FQGNSA.

The chain links TRBV6-2 or TRBV6-3 to TRBJ2-3; TRBD2 might be the D (5 bases). V was pared by 2 bases and J by 4 bases, with 10 bases between. There are 14 residues in the CDR3. The germline CDR1 and CDR2 sequences are MNHEY and SVGEGT. CDR3 sequence: CASSYAPEADTQYF. CDR3 coding DNA: TGTGCCAGCAGTTACGCCCCGGAGGCAGATACGCAGTATTTT.

This clonotype has only a few counts. The gene calls are TRBV4-1 and TRBJ2-7; 7 bases align to TRBD1. The V and J ends lost 1 base and 0 bases, in that order; junction bases with no gene match: 6. There are 16 residues in the CDR3. Germline V gives CDR1 MGHRA, CDR2 YSYEKL. The CDR3 spells CASSQGAGGSSYEQYF. The CDR3, as DNA: TGCGCCAGCAGCCAAGGCGCAGGGGGAAGCTCCTACGAGCAGTACTTC.

The gene calls are TRBV7-9 and TRBJ2-5, with TRBD1 matching over 11 bases. The CDR3 is 15 amino acids. The junction had 13 bases not matched to a gene; V was cut back by 5 bases and J by 11 bases. Germline V gives CDR1 SEHNR, CDR2 FQNEAQ (reference sequence). CDR3 DNA: TGTGCCAGCAGCCACCGGGACAGGGGGAACCATGAGCAGTACTTC. Translation gives CASSHRDRGNHEQYF. Combining the CDR3 with reference TRBV7-9 and TRBJ2-5 gives the whole variable domain DTGVSQNPRHKITKRGQNVTFRCDPISEHNRLYWYRQTLGQGPEFLTYFQNEAQLEKSRLLSDRFSAERPKGSFSTLEIQRTEQGDSAMYLCASSHRDRGNHEQYFGPGTRLLVL.

The chain combines TRBV27 with TRBJ2-7, with D unresolved. This CDR3 comprises 13 residues. Germline CDR1 and CDR2: MNHEY and SMNVEV (reference sequence). Trimming left V 6 bases short and J 7 bases short, with 16 bases between. DNA of the CDR3: TGTGCCAGCAGCGCGAGCAGCGCGAATGAGCAGTACTTC. As protein: CASSASSANEQYF.

The sample holds a few counts of this clonotype. The V gene is TRBV4-3, the J gene TRBJ2-3, with TRBD2 identical over 9 bases. Germline assignment: CDR1 LGHNA and CDR2 YSLEER. The CDR3 contains 17 residues. The trim removed 0 bases at V and 4 bases at J, leaving 8 bases unmatched. DNA of the CDR3: TGCGCCAGCAGCCAAGATTCGGCTAGCGGGAACGCAGATACGCAGTATTTT. It yields the protein CASSQDSASGNADTQYF.

The chain has TRBV30 and TRBJ1-2, with 7 bases matching TRBD1. CDR1 is GTSNPN, CDR2 SVGIG, per germline (reference sequence). This CDR3 comprises 13 residues. V was pared by 3 bases and J by 5 bases, with 6 bases of the junction left unmatched. This CDR3 is CAWRTGMVYGYTF. The CDR3 DNA reads TGTGCCTGGAGGACAGGGATGGTTTATGGCTACACCTTC.

This rearrangement joins TRBV12-3 or TRBV12-4 to TRBJ2-7; D possibly corresponds to TRBD1 (6 bases). The CDR3 runs to 13 residues. The V gene lost 4 bases and the J gene lost 5 bases, with 12 bases spanning the gap. The CDR3 region has the DNA TGTGCCAGCAGTTACCACAGGGTCCACGAGCAGTACTTC. Protein product: CASSYHRVHEQYF.

The chain carries TRBV20-1 and TRBJ1-5; weak D call: TRBD1 (5 bases). The CDR3 length is 14 residues. Looked up from germline, CDR1 is DFQATT and CDR2 is SNEGSKA (reference sequence). Trimming took 4 bases from V and 5 from J, leaving 15 bases between them. In DNA form, the CDR3 reads TGCAGTGCTAAAGACCAGGGAAAAGATCAGCCCCAGCATTTT. As protein: CSAKDQGKDQPQHF.

The table lists this clonotype with a few counts. The chain combines TRBV4-3 with TRBJ1-1, with D uncertain. Germline values: CDR1 LGHNA, CDR2 YSLEER. V gave up 1 base and J gave up 1 base, with 10 bases separating them. The CDR3 runs to 15 residues. CDR3 sequence: CASSQVKYSNTEAFF. The CDR3 DNA is TGCGCCAGCAGCCAAGTTAAGTACTCGAACACTGAAGCTTTCTTT.

V usage is TRBV9 and J usage is TRBJ2-2; 10 bases fit TRBD2. V lost 2 bases, J lost 8 bases, and 6 bases stayed unmatched. This CDR3 has 15 residues. Per germline, CDR1 SGDLS and CDR2 YYNGEE. The CDR3 loop reads CASSVVSGGSGELFF. The CDR3 DNA reads as TGTGCCAGCAGCGTGGTTAGCGGGGGGTCGGGGGAGCTGTTTTTT. Based on the CDR3 plus reference TRBV9 and TRBJ2-2, the full variable domain is DSGVTQTPKHLITATGQRVTLRCSPRSGDLSVYWYQQSLDQGLQFLIQYYNGEERAKGNILERFSAQQFPDLHSELNLSSLELGDSALYFCASSVVSGGSGELFFGEGSRLTVL.

This clonotype came up many times. At one end, the junction sequence differs from germline, possibly due to a read error. The chain links TRBV7-2 to TRBJ2-7, with 14 bases that match TRBD2. Germline CDR1 and CDR2: SGHTA and FQGNSA. CDR3 size: 16 residues. In DNA, the CDR3 is TGTGCCAGCAGTTTAGGGGGACTAGCGGGAGTCTACGAGCAGTACTTC. It yields the protein CASSLGGLAGVYEQYF.

Regarding this clonotype: One end of the junction does not line up with germline, which may come from a read error. This chain uses TRBV15 with TRBJ1-1; D gene ambiguous. Per the germline V gene, CDR1 is LNHNV and CDR2 is YYDKDF (reference sequence). This CDR3 is 12 amino acids long. The DNA of the CDR3 is TGTGCCGCCAGCAGAGAAAACACTGAAGCTTTCTTT. This codes for CAASRENTEAFF.

The gene calls are TRBV29-1 and TRBJ2-3; D tentatively fits TRBD1 or TRBD2 (5 bases each). CDR1 is SQVTM, CDR2 ANQGSEA, per germline. V was pared by 5 bases and J by 0 bases, with 15 bases between. The CDR3 is 15 residues long. The CDR3 nucleotides are TGCAGCGTTACCAATACGGGGCCAAGCACAGATACGCAGTATTTT. Translation gives CSVTNTGPSTDTQYF.

The chain has TRBV10-3 and TRBJ2-3, with unresolved D. CDR3 length equals 13 residues. In germline, CDR1 is ENHRY, CDR2 SYGVKD. The V gene lost 7 bases and the J gene lost 2 bases, with 10 bases spanning the gap. Written as DNA, the CDR3 is TGTGCCATCATGGGCAGGAACACAGATACGCAGTATTTT. Its protein is CAIMGRNTDTQYF.

In this sample, this clonotype turned up many times. V and J are TRBV9 and TRBJ2-1, with a possible D match to TRBD1 (5 bases). The V gene lost 1 base and the J gene lost 4 bases, with 6 bases spanning the gap. This CDR3 comprises 13 residues. The germline gives CDR1 SGDLS, CDR2 YYNGEE. The CDR3 protein is CASSVQGYNEQFF. The CDR3 region has the DNA TGTGCCAGCAGCGTACAGGGTTACAATGAGCAGTTCTTC.

The genes are TRBV27 and TRBJ2-3, with D unclear. The germline V and J ends were trimmed by 7 bases and 0 bases, with 23 bases remaining between them. The CDR3 covers 18 residues. Germline assignment: CDR1 MNHEY and CDR2 SMNVEV (reference sequence). The CDR3 region is CASTRKFGGATSTDTQYF. In DNA form, the CDR3 reads TGTGCCAGCACCCGCAAGTTTGGCGGCGCAACTAGCACAGATACGCAGTATTTT.

This clonotype appeared a few times. V usage is TRBV4-3 and J usage is TRBJ2-3, with D perhaps TRBD1 (6 bases). V lost 1 base and J 8 bases, leaving 22 bases between the germline ends. There are 17 residues in the CDR3. Looked up from germline, CDR1 is LGHNA and CDR2 is YSLEER. CDR3 sequence (DNA): TGCGCCAGCAGCCAAGCTAGTACAGGGAAGGGAACCGGTACGCAGTATTTT. It is translated as CASSQASTGKGTGTQYF.

V and J are TRBV2 and TRBJ2-1; TRBD2 matches 7 bases. Germline V gives CDR1 SNHLY, CDR2 FYNNEI. J lost 5 bases, V lost 1 base, and 5 bases had no gene match. The CDR3 runs to 15 residues. CDR3 sequence reads: CASSEESAGDNEQFF. For the CDR3, the DNA is TGTGCCAGCAGTGAAGAGTCCGCGGGGGACAATGAGCAGTTCTTC.

With regard to this clonotype: An end of the junction does not agree with germline; a read error may underlie this. V gene TRBV5-1 combines with J gene TRBJ2-7, with D maybe TRBD2 (5 bases). Germline loops: CDR1 SGHRS, CDR2 YFSETQ. The CDR3 totals 16 residues. The CDR3 protein is CASGLLEQDWAYEQYF. In DNA form, the CDR3 reads TGCGCCAGCGGCTTGCTTGAGCAGGACTGGGCTTACGAGCAGTACTTC.

V gene TRBV9 combines with J gene TRBJ2-1; D could derive from TRBD1 or TRBD2 (6 bases each). Germline CDR1 is SGDLS and CDR2 is YYNGEE. Trimming stripped 2 bases from V and 3 bases from J, with 12 bases between. This CDR3 region has 15 residues. CDR3 in DNA: TGTGCCAGCAGCGTTCTGGGGGGCAACTACAATGAGCAGTTCTTC. Translating it yields CASSVLGGNYNEQFF.

V and J are TRBV9 and TRBJ2-5; D is possibly TRBD1 (6 bases). Deletions cut 0 bases from V and 5 bases from J, with 17 bases between. This CDR3 has 16 residues. Germline values: CDR1 SGDLS, CDR2 YYNGEE. CDR3 nucleotide sequence: TGTGCCAGCAGCGTAGATGGGCGCTTGGGGGCGGAGACCCAGTACTTC. Amino acid sequence: CASSVDGRLGAETQYF.

V is TRBV20-1 and J is TRBJ2-7; 9 bases are shared with TRBD2. CDR1 is DFQATT and CDR2 is SNEGSKA in the germline V gene (reference sequence). The CDR3 has 15 amino acids. The V segment lost 0 bases and the J segment 4 bases; nucleotides outside the gene matches: 7. CDR3 sequence reads: CSARDPAGGGYEQYF. The CDR3 nucleotides are TGCAGTGCTAGAGATCCAGCGGGGGGCGGGTACGAGCAGTACTTC.

The V gene is TRBV7-9, the J gene TRBJ2-3; no firm D call. V was shortened by 5 bases and J by 2 bases, with 17 bases between the two germline ends. The CDR3 contains 16 residues. CDR1 and CDR2 (germline): SEHNR, FQNEAQ (reference sequence). The CDR3 loop is CASSPGSARSTDTQYF. CDR3 nucleotides: TGTGCCAGCAGCCCCGGCTCGGCACGATCCACAGATACGCAGTATTTT.

This clonotype was detected a few times. The chain recombines TRBV6-5 with TRBJ2-1; D not resolved. The CDR3 has 16 amino acids. Looked up from germline, CDR1 is MNHEY and CDR2 is SVGAGI. Trimming cost V 0 bases and J 5 bases, with 14 bases left between them. The CDR3 here is CASSYSIPDLDNEQFF. CDR3 DNA sequence: TGTGCCAGCAGTTACTCGATCCCAGATCTGGACAATGAGCAGTTCTTC.